These 18 T cell receptor beta chains were all obtained from the same sample, sequenced in a study of radiotherapy plus CTLA-4 blockade in lung cancer. This table comes from immunoSEQ multiplex PCR, and its TCRdb copy is limited to in-frame clones, with some not included. The sample consists of over 14,000 clones, 55% to 80% of them appearing once. Sequencing was performed on peripheral blood, taken from a patient treated with radiotherapy plus ipilimumab. The receptors derive from a human donor with non-small cell lung cancer whose response to radiotherapy plus ipilimumab could not be evaluated.

The chain is built from TRBV28 and TRBJ2-4, with D possibly matching TRBD2 (5 bases). Germline V gives CDR1 MDHEN, CDR2 SYDVKM. This CDR3 spans 13 amino acids. The V end lost 8 bases, the J end lost 1 base, and 9 bases lay between the germline ends. CDR3: CASLDSAKNIQYF. The CDR3 nucleotides read TGTGCCAGCCTGGACTCGGCCAAAAACATTCAGTACTTC.

The chain carries TRBV6-6 and TRBJ2-2; D unresolved. The CDR3 loop spans 14 amino acids. Germline V gene data show CDR1 as MNHNY and CDR2 as SVGAGI (reference sequence). The germline V and J ends were trimmed by 6 bases and 0 bases, with 8 bases remaining between them. CDR3 sequence reads: CASSLVTNTGELFF. CDR3 in DNA: TGTGCCAGCAGCCTCGTAACGAACACCGGGGAGCTGTTTTTT.

The chain uses TRBV7-2 and TRBJ1-2, with D possibly TRBD1 on 5 matching bases. Trimming cost V 4 bases and J 2 bases, with 11 bases left between them. CDR3 length: 14 residues. CDR1 SGHTA and CDR2 FQGNSA come from the germline V gene. CDR3 region: CASSSRQNNYGYTF. DNA for the CDR3: TGTGCCAGCAGCTCCCGACAGAACAACTATGGCTACACCTTC.

The chain combines TRBV6-1 with TRBJ1-3, with D tentatively TRBD1 (5 bases). This CDR3 region has 13 residues. Germline V lookup: CDR1 MNHNS, CDR2 SASEGT. The germline V and J ends were trimmed by 8 bases and 1 base, with 9 bases remaining between them. In DNA, the CDR3 is TGTGCCAGCTTACAGGTTTCTGGAAACACCATATATTTT. It translates to CASLQVSGNTIYF.

This clone ranks as medium-sized. The chain couples TRBV6-1 to TRBJ1-3; D is undetermined. The CDR3 is 15 residues long. The germline CDR1 and CDR2 sequences are MNHNS and SASEGT. V was shortened by 2 bases and J by 0 bases, with 8 bases between the two germline ends. DNA for the CDR3: TGTGCCAGCAGTGAATCGCCCAGCTCTGGAAACACCATATATTTT. Its translation: CASSESPSSGNTIYF.

The J gene is TRBJ2-5, the V gene TRBV2; 9 bases match TRBD2. With 4 bases clipped from V and 4 bases from J, the junction kept 1 base outside the gene matches. Germline values: CDR1 SNHLY, CDR2 FYNNEI. There are 13 residues in the CDR3. CDR3 nucleotides: TGTGCCAGCAGTGGACTAGCGGCAGAGACCCAGTACTTC. Translating it yields CASSGLAAETQYF.

The V and J genes are TRBV10-3 and TRBJ2-7; 9 bases fit TRBD1. V lost 6 bases and J lost 4; bases outside the gene matches: 7. The CDR3 loop spans 14 amino acids. CDR1 and CDR2 from the germline V gene are ENHRY and SYGVKD. The CDR3 loop is CAISAGTGRYEQYF. CDR3 nucleotide sequence: TGTGCCATCAGCGCCGGGACAGGGCGGTACGAGCAGTACTTC.

The sample holds a few counts of this clone. The chain links TRBV2 to TRBJ2-5, with a weak D call TRBD2 (7 bases). Near its end, the DNA agrees better with TRBJ2-7, so the J call may be wrong. The CDR3 loop spans 15 amino acids. Germline V gene sequence: CDR1 SNHLY, CDR2 FYNNEI. The CDR3 DNA is TGTGCCAGCATCCCGGGGGGCTCCCGGTCCTACGAGCAGTACTTC. This sequence encodes CASIPGGSRSYEQYF.

The chain has TRBV9 and TRBJ2-2; D uncertain. The length of the CDR3 is 17 residues. Per the germline V gene, CDR1 is SGDLS and CDR2 is YYNGEE. V gave up 4 bases and J gave up 0 bases, with 16 bases separating them. Written as DNA, the CDR3 is TGTGCCAGCAGCCCTCGGTCCGCCGGGTCGAACACCGGGGAGCTGTTTTTT. Translated, it gives CASSPRSAGSNTGELFF. The whole variable domain, remainder taken from reference TRBV9 and TRBJ2-2, is DSGVTQTPKHLITATGQRVTLRCSPRSGDLSVYWYQQSLDQGLQFLIQYYNGEERAKGNILERFSAQQFPDLHSELNLSSLELGDSALYFCASSPRSAGSNTGELFFGEGSRLTVL.

The chain uses TRBV7-2 and TRBJ1-6; 8 bases match TRBD1. This CDR3 spans 15 amino acids. Germline loops: CDR1 SGHTA, CDR2 FQGNSA. V was clipped by 4 bases and J by 7 bases; unmatched bases: 6. In DNA, the CDR3 is TGTGCCAGCAGCTCCAGACAGGGGTACAATTCACCCCTCCACTTT. This translates into CASSSRQGYNSPLHF.

The chain employs TRBV5-4 and TRBJ2-5; 14 bases are shared with TRBD2. The CDR3 loop spans 18 amino acids. V lost 4 bases to trimming and J lost 5 bases; unmatched junction nucleotides: 13. Germline values: CDR1 SGHNT, CDR2 YYREEE (reference sequence). CDR3 in amino acids: CASSLSGTSGGPGETQYF. The CDR3 region has the DNA TGTGCCAGCAGCCTAAGTGGGACTAGCGGGGGCCCGGGGGAGACCCAGTACTTC.

The CDR3 DNA reads TGTGCCAGAAGCTGCCCGGGGGAAGAGACCCAGTACTTC. Protein: CARSCPGEETQYF. The chain employs TRBV5-3 and TRBJ2-5, with a possible D match to TRBD2 (6 bases). TRBV5-3 is an ORF for which the function is uncertain. V dropped 3 bases and J dropped 3 bases, with 9 bases sitting between them. The CDR3 has 13 residues.

V is TRBV6-1 and J is TRBJ1-6; D not certain. The CDR3 is 15 amino acids. CDR1 is MNHNS and CDR2 is SASEGT in the germline V gene. Trimming took off 2 bases at V and 0 bases at J, with 5 bases between the two ends. The CDR3 DNA follows: TGTGCCAGCAGTGAACTCGGCTCCTATAATTCACCCCTCCACTTT. This gives the protein CASSELGSYNSPLHF.

Within the sample, this clone is hyperexpanded. Other DNA sequences within the sample encode an identical CDR3. This rearrangement joins TRBV5-5 to TRBJ2-7; D possibly corresponds to TRBD1 (7 bases). V was pared by 1 base and J by 3 bases, with 11 bases between. From germline, CDR1 is SGHKS and CDR2 YYEKEE (reference sequence). This CDR3 spans 14 amino acids. CDR3 DNA: TGTGCCAGCAGCTTGCGCGGGACAGACTACGAGCAGTACTTC. This sequence encodes CASSLRGTDYEQYF.

The rearrangement links TRBV6-1 to TRBJ1-6; maybe TRBD1 (6 bases). CDR3 size: 15 residues. V lost 0 bases and J lost 12, with 15 bases in between. In germline, CDR1 is MNHNS, CDR2 SASEGT. The CDR3 region has the DNA TGTGCCAGCAGTGAAGCGGGGAACGCCAGGGGACCCCTCCACTTT. Protein: CASSEAGNARGPLHF.

This clone appeared a few times. The chain recombines TRBV4-2 with TRBJ1-1; maybe TRBD1 (5 bases). The V gene lost 1 base and the J gene lost 4 bases, with 7 bases spanning the gap. From germline, CDR1 is LGHNA and CDR2 YNFKEQ. This CDR3 comprises 13 residues. Here the CDR3 reads CASSQGGFTEAFF. Written as DNA, the CDR3 is TGTGCCAGCAGCCAAGGGGGCTTCACTGAAGCTTTCTTT.

The V call is TRBV18, the J call TRBJ1-3, with no clear D. Between the trimmed V and J ends, which lost 0 bases and 8 bases, there was a span of 8 bases. Germline CDR1 reads KGHSH; CDR2 reads LQKENI. The CDR3 is 13 amino acids. CDR3 sequence: CASSPPGVDTIYF. Here the CDR3 DNA reads TGTGCCAGCTCACCACCCGGTGTCGACACCATATATTTT.

V gene TRBV5-6 combines with J gene TRBJ2-1; 11 bases line up with TRBD2. CDR1 SGHDT and CDR2 YYEEEE come from the germline V gene. The CDR3 sequence is 18 residues long. After removal of 0 bases from V and 3 bases from J, the junction contained 8 bases not matched to a gene. CDR3 DNA sequence: TGTGCCAGCAGCTTGGCAGGTTCGGGACTAGCGGTCTACAATGAGCAGTTCTTC. Residues: CASSLAGSGLAVYNEQFF.